This TCR beta chain was sequenced for a study of shared clonotypes between healthy human individuals. Study results and limitations: Naive CD4 clonotypes were shared across a handful of donors at around 5.4%.

Libraries were prepared by immunoSEQ multiplex PCR; TCRdb keeps only in-frame clonotypes and omits some of them. Among about 2.4 million clones listed, around 94% were seen once. Those who donated were healthy HIV-negative adults, with no recent acute infections or vaccinations reported. Trimming removed 3 bases at V and 8 bases at J, with 18 bases between. CDR1 and CDR2 (germline): SGHRS, YFSETQ. The CDR3 spans 16 residues. Turning to this clone: Its antigen is unknown.

The receptor was isolated from a man aged 18 to 35 in good health. The J gene is TRBJ1-6, the V gene TRBV5-1; D perhaps matches TRBD1 (6 bases). The sequenced material came from naive CD4+ T cells sorted from blood. Subset meaning: CD45RA+ positively selected. In DNA form, the CDR3 reads TGCGCCAGCAGCTCTACAGGGACAAGTATGGATTCACCCCTCCACTTT. Translated: CASSSTGTSMDSPLHF.